A single sample gave rise to the 28 T cell receptor beta chains below, sequenced in a study of blood T cells in healthy people across ages. Using a J-beta primer mix together with a sample-barcoded 5' primer, a second PCR was run for about 6 to 11 cycles. TCRdb re-analysed the 5' RACE reads in MiXCR, keeping a single row per CDR3 protein. The repertoire holds approximately 800,000 distinct CDR3 sequences, with approximately 35% as singletons. Material: blood. Receptor source: a man in his late teens or twenties in good health.

The rearrangement joins TRBV20-1 to TRBJ2-5; TRBD2 matches at 15 bases. The CDR3 loop spans 17 amino acids. The germline gives CDR1 DFQATT, CDR2 SNEGSKA (reference sequence). The junction had 6 bases not matched to a gene; V was cut back by 1 base and J by 3 bases. CDR3 DNA: TGCAGTGCTAGAGGGACTAGCGGGGGGGTCTCCAAAGAGACCCAGTACTTC. Translation gives CSARGTSGGVSKETQYF.

In this sample, this clonotype turned up a few times. The chain links TRBV9 to TRBJ2-5, with 11 bases matching TRBD2. The length of the CDR3 is 17 residues. V lost 4 bases and J lost 4; bases outside the gene matches: 12. Per the germline V gene, CDR1 is SGDLS and CDR2 is YYNGEE. The CDR3 loop reads CASSSQIAGGLGETQYF. For the CDR3, the DNA is TGTGCCAGCAGCTCCCAAATAGCGGGGGGGCTCGGAGAGACCCAGTACTTC.

This clonotype has a handful of counts. The J gene is TRBJ2-3, the V gene TRBV2, with D possibly matching TRBD1 (5 bases). The CDR3 is 15 amino acids. V shed 8 bases and J shed 6 bases, with 21 bases lying between them. Germline CDR1 is SNHLY and CDR2 is FYNNEI. Written as DNA, the CDR3 is TGTGCCAGCTCCGCCTACGACAGAAGCAGGGATACGCAGTATTTT. It encodes CASSAYDRSRDTQYF. The complete variable domain, with remaining parts taken from reference TRBV2 and TRBJ2-3, reads EPEVTQTPSHQVTQMGQEVILRCVPISNHLYFYWYRQILGQKVEFLVSFYNNEISEKSEIFDDQFSVERPDGSNFTLKIRSTKLEDSAMYFCASSAYDRSRDTQYFGPGTRLTVL.

This clonotype was counted a few times. V is TRBV18 and J is TRBJ1-2; D gene uncertain. The CDR3 has 13 amino acids. The V gene lost 0 bases and the J gene lost 6 bases, with 8 bases spanning the gap. Germline values: CDR1 KGHSH, CDR2 LQKENI. The CDR3 sequence: CASSPPTVDGYTF. CDR3 bases: TGTGCCAGCTCACCACCGACGGTGGATGGCTACACCTTC.

This clonotype has a handful of counts. The genes are TRBV2 and TRBJ2-1, with no clear D. The CDR3 sequence is 13 residues long. V shed 7 bases and J shed 1 base, with 8 bases lying between them. In germline, CDR1 is SNHLY, CDR2 FYNNEI. CDR3 amino acids: CASKANSYNEQFF. CDR3 nucleotide sequence: TGTGCCAGCAAGGCTAATTCCTACAATGAGCAGTTCTTC.

This clonotype was picked up many times. The chain carries TRBV12-3 or TRBV12-4 and TRBJ2-7; 10 bases fit TRBD1. This CDR3 has 15 residues. V lost 6 bases to trimming and J lost 0 bases; unmatched junction nucleotides: 5. The chain's CDR3 is CASRSGTGDSYEQYF. CDR3 DNA sequence: TGTGCCAGCAGATCCGGGACAGGGGACTCCTACGAGCAGTACTTC.

In this sample, this clonotype turned up many times. The chain recombines TRBV5-1 with TRBJ1-4; D not resolved. The germline CDR1 and CDR2 sequences are SGHRS and YFSETQ. Trimming shortened V by 1 base and J by 0 bases, and 7 bases separated the two germline ends. The CDR3 consists of 15 residues. In nucleotides, the CDR3 is TGCGCCAGCAGCTTGTCCAGAGCAACTAATGAAAAACTGTTTTTT. The encoded protein is CASSLSRATNEKLFF.

There are a few counts of this clonotype. The rearrangement links TRBV12-3 or TRBV12-4 to TRBJ2-1, with 8 positions matching TRBD2. The CDR3 runs to 15 residues. The V segment lost 8 bases and the J segment 4 bases; nucleotides outside the gene matches: 10. The CDR3 region has the DNA TGTGCCAGCCTTAGGTTGGGCGGGGGGTACAATGAGCAGTTCTTC. Amino acids: CASLRLGGGYNEQFF.

Only one count was recorded for this clonotype. V is TRBV20-1 and J is TRBJ2-5; 7 nucleotides match TRBD2. The CDR3 is 13 residues long. Germline CDR1 DFQATT, CDR2 SNEGSKA (reference sequence). The V gene end was trimmed by 4 bases and the J gene end by 5 bases; junction bases not matched to a gene: 7. The CDR3 here is CSAKGLAVETQYF. The CDR3 DNA is TGCAGTGCTAAGGGGCTAGCGGTGGAGACCCAGTACTTC.

The V gene is TRBV3-1, the J gene TRBJ1-3; D uncertain. V lost 0 bases, J lost 5 bases, and 2 bases lay in between. The CDR3 has 12 amino acids. The germline V gene has CDR1 LGHDT and CDR2 YNNKEL (reference sequence). The CDR3, as DNA: TGTGCCAGCAGCCAAGAGAGAAACACCATATATTTT. Amino acid sequence: CASSQERNTIYF.

This clonotype came up many times. The rearrangement uses TRBV7-2 and TRBJ2-5; D uncertain. Germline CDR1 SGHTA, CDR2 FQGNSA. Trimming shortened V by 6 bases and J by 2 bases, and 16 bases separated the two germline ends. This CDR3 is built from 15 residues. CDR3 in amino acids: CASSSTPGPQETQYF. CDR3 in DNA: TGTGCCAGCAGTTCCACTCCGGGTCCTCAAGAGACCCAGTACTTC. Variable domain in full (rest from reference TRBV7-2 and TRBJ2-5): GAGVSQSPSNKVTEKGKDVELRCDPISGHTALYWYRQSLGQGLEFLIYFQGNSAPDKSGLPSDRFSAERTGGSVSTLTIQRTQQEDSAVYLCASSSTPGPQETQYFGPGTRLLVL.

This clonotype was recorded a few times. This chain joins TRBV5-5 and TRBJ2-7, with 8 bases aligning to TRBD1. Trimming took 7 bases from V and 7 from J; bases not matched to a gene: 13. CDR1 and CDR2 from the germline V gene are SGHKS and YYEKEE (reference sequence). The CDR3 runs 14 residues. The CDR3 nucleotides read TGTGCCAGCTTCTGGACAGGGAAGGACAATGAGCAGTACTTC. Translating it yields CASFWTGKDNEQYF.

This clonotype appeared a few times. The gene calls are TRBV12-3 or TRBV12-4 and TRBJ1-6, with a tentative D call TRBD1 (6 bases). The CDR3 covers 14 residues. V dropped 6 bases and J dropped 7 bases, with 13 bases sitting between them. CDR3 amino acids: CASSLGGQNSPLHF. As DNA, the CDR3 is TGTGCCAGCAGCCTGGGTGGACAGAATTCACCCCTCCACTTT.

The chain couples TRBV4-2 to TRBJ1-2; a possible D gene is TRBD1 (5 bases). Germline CDR1 and CDR2: LGHNA and YNFKEQ. Trimming removed 3 bases at V and 3 bases at J, with 14 bases between. There are 15 residues in the CDR3. The CDR3 region is CASSQRGGGDYGYTF. Here the CDR3 DNA reads TGTGCCAGCAGCCAGAGGGGCGGAGGAGACTATGGCTACACCTTC.

This chain uses TRBV12-3 or TRBV12-4 with TRBJ2-2; no firm D call. The CDR3 runs to 13 residues. V gave up 4 bases and J gave up 1 base, with 4 bases separating them. This CDR3 is CASSSENTGELFF. CDR3 sequence (DNA): TGTGCCAGCAGTTCAGAGAACACCGGGGAGCTGTTTTTT.

A word on this clonotype: A much larger clonotype is one base distant, so this may be a read error. The CDR3 bases are TGTGCCCGCATAGGAACCAGGGGGGAGGAGTACGAGCAGTACTTC. Residues: CARIGTRGEEYEQYF. The chain joins TRBV6-2 or TRBV6-3 to TRBJ2-4; perhaps TRBD1 as D (7 bases). Matching the DNA end better, TRBJ2-7 makes the J call doubtful. The V gene's germline CDR1 is MNHEY and CDR2 SVGEGT. The CDR3 runs to 15 residues.

This clonotype was detected only a few times. The chain combines TRBV5-1 with TRBJ2-3; 8 bases agree with TRBD2. CDR3 length: 15 amino acids. Germline V gene lookup returns CDR1 SGHRS and CDR2 YFSETQ. After removal of 4 bases from V and 2 bases from J, the junction contained 6 bases not matched to a gene. The CDR3 loop is CASSPAGDSTDTQYF. DNA for the CDR3: TGCGCCAGCAGCCCAGCGGGGGATTCCACAGATACGCAGTATTTT.

The V and J genes are TRBV5-1 and TRBJ2-2; TRBD1 or TRBD2 may be the D gene (5 bases each). CDR3 length: 16 amino acids. V lost 1 base to trimming and J lost 0 bases, with 10 bases between them. The germline V gene encodes CDR1 SGHRS and CDR2 YFSETQ. CDR3 nucleotides: TGCGCCAGCAGCTTGAGGAGAGGGGCGAACACCGGGGAGCTGTTTTTT. This codes for CASSLRRGANTGELFF.

The table lists this clonotype with many counts. The chain is built from TRBV29-1 and TRBJ2-5; 16 bases are a match to TRBD2. The germline CDR1 and CDR2 sequences are SQVTM and ANQGSEA. V was clipped by 6 bases and J by 4 bases; unmatched bases: 8. CDR3 size: 16 residues. This CDR3 is CSVMGLAGGPRETQYF. CDR3 bases: TGCAGCGTCATGGGACTAGCGGGGGGGCCGCGAGAGACCCAGTACTTC.

This clonotype was picked up a small number of times. The J gene is TRBJ1-1, the V gene TRBV2; 10 bases map to TRBD1. Germline values: CDR1 SNHLY, CDR2 FYNNEI. V gave up 7 bases and J gave up 1 base; unmatched junction bases: 3. The CDR3 runs to 14 residues. The CDR3 DNA reads TGTGCCAGCAAGACAGGGGGCGAGAACACTGAAGCTTTCTTT. Translation: CASKTGGENTEAFF.

This clonotype has a handful of counts. The V call is TRBV2, the J call TRBJ2-1, with D uncertain. The germline V gene has CDR1 SNHLY and CDR2 FYNNEI. Trimming shortened V by 1 base and J by 8 bases, and 12 bases separated the two germline ends. The CDR3 spans 14 residues. The CDR3 sequence is CASSEGSEVHEQFF. The CDR3 DNA reads TGTGCCAGCAGTGAAGGCTCGGAAGTGCATGAGCAGTTCTTC. Drawing the rest from reference TRBV2 and TRBJ2-1, the complete variable domain is EPEVTQTPSHQVTQMGQEVILRCVPISNHLYFYWYRQILGQKVEFLVSFYNNEISEKSEIFDDQFSVERPDGSNFTLKIRSTKLEDSAMYFCASSEGSEVHEQFFGPGTRLTVL.

This sequence joins TRBV3-1 and TRBJ2-5, with TRBD1 identical over 7 bases. The J call may be wrong; the DNA end is better matched by TRBJ2-7. The CDR3 length is 13 residues. Germline lookup yields CDR1 LGHDT and CDR2 YNNKEL (reference sequence). CDR3 in amino acids: CASSRPTGNEQYF. The DNA of the CDR3 is TGTGCCAGCAGCCGCCCGACAGGGAACGAGCAGTACTTC.

Regarding this clonotype: One end of the junction fails to match germline, which may point to a read error. The V and J genes are TRBV5-6 and TRBJ2-7, with TRBD1 matching 8 bases. The germline CDR1 and CDR2 sequences are SGHDT and YYEEEE. The CDR3 sequence is 15 residues long. The CDR3 is CASSLAPGQDYERYF. In DNA form, the CDR3 reads TGTGCCAGCAGCTTGGCCCCGGGACAGGACTACGAGCGGTACTTC.

The genes are TRBV12-3 or TRBV12-4 and TRBJ1-5, with D perhaps TRBD1 (6 bases). The V end lost 4 bases, the J end lost 4 bases, and 14 bases lay between the germline ends. This CDR3 comprises 15 residues. CDR3 sequence reads: CASSSQGQLNQPQHF. The CDR3 DNA follows: TGTGCCAGCAGTTCGCAAGGACAGTTAAATCAGCCCCAGCATTTT.

A note on this clonotype: Since a much larger clone is just one base distant, this may be a read error. The gene calls are TRBV12-3 or TRBV12-4 and TRBJ2-7; a possible D gene is TRBD1 (6 bases). This CDR3 has 14 residues. V lost 2 bases to trimming and J lost 7 bases, with 15 bases between them. The CDR3 loop reads CASSLNGRDNEQYF. The DNA for the CDR3 is TGTGCCAGCAGTTTAAACGGACGGGACAATGAGCAGTACTTC.

This clonotype showed up just a few times. This sequence joins TRBV12-3 or TRBV12-4 and TRBJ2-3; perhaps TRBD1 as D (6 bases). Trimming stripped 6 bases from V and 1 base from J, with 14 bases between. The CDR3 has 15 residues. DNA for the CDR3: TGTGCCAGCAGCCATACAGGGTCCGGCACAGATACGCAGTATTTT. Its translation: CASSHTGSGTDTQYF.

The chain links TRBV5-6 to TRBJ2-2; D unclear. Trimming shortened V by 5 bases and J by 6 bases, and 14 bases separated the two germline ends. Germline lookup yields CDR1 SGHDT and CDR2 YYEEEE. CDR3 length equals 14 residues. The CDR3 DNA follows: TGTGCCAGCAGTCCCCTCGAAGGCCCCGGGGAGCTGTTTTTT. This codes for CASSPLEGPGELFF.

This clonotype was detected only once. The chain links TRBV20-1 to TRBJ1-1, with D uncertain. Trimming removed 4 bases from V and 1 base from J, with 10 bases in between. This CDR3 is built from 13 residues. Germline CDR1 is DFQATT and CDR2 is SNEGSKA (reference sequence). The CDR3 loop reads CSAKARRNTEAFF. CDR3 nucleotides: TGCAGTGCTAAGGCCCGCCGGAACACTGAAGCTTTCTTT.